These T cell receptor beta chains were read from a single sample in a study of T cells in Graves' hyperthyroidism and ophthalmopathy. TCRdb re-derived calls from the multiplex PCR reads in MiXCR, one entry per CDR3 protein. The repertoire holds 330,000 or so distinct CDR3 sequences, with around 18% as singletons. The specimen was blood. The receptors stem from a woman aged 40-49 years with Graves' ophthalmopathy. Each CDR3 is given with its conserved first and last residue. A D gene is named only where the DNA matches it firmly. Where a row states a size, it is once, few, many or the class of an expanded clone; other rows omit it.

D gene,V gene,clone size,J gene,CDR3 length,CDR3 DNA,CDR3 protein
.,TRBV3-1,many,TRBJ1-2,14,TGTGCCAGCAGCCAAGAAGGGGGGTACGGCGGCTACACCTTC,CASSQEGGYGGYTF
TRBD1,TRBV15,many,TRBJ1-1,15,TGTGCCACCAGCAGAGATAACAGGGGATTGGGTGAAGCTTTCTTT,CATSRDNRGLGEAFF
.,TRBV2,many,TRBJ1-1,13,TGTGCCAACAGTCCAGCAGTGAGCACTGAAGCTTTCTTT,CANSPAVSTEAFF
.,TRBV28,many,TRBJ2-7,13,TGTGCCAGCAGTTTATTCCGGAACTACGAGCAGTACTTC,CASSLFRNYEQYF
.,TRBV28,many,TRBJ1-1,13,TGTGCCAGCAGACCACAGGGATCGTCGGCAGCTTTCTTT,CASRPQGSSAAFF
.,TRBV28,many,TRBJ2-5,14,TGTGCCAGCAGTACGGAATCCTTACAAGAGACCCAGTACTTC,CASSTESLQETQYF
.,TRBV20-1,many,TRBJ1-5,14,TGCAGTGCTAGAATCGGGGGAGGCAATCAGCCCCAGCATTTT,CSARIGGGNQPQHF
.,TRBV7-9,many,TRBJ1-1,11,TGTGCCAGCGAGATGAACACTGAAGCTTTCTTT,CASEMNTEAFF
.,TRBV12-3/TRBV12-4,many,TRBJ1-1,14,TGTGCCAGCAGACCCGGGACGGCGAACACTGAAGCTTTCTTT,CASRPGTANTEAFF
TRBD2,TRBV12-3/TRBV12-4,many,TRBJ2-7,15,TGTGCCAGCAGCTCCCCAGCGGGAGGGCTCTACGAGCAGTACTTC,CASSSPAGGLYEQYF
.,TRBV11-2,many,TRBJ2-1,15,TGTGCCAGCAGCTTCAGACGTAGCTCCTACAATGAGCAGTTCTTC,CASSFRRSSYNEQFF
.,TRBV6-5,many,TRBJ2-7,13,TGTGCCAGCAGCCGCCCGCCTGGGGACGAGCAGTACTTC,CASSRPPGDEQYF
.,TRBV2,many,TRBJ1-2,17,TGTGCCAGCAGTGAGGTGGTTCATGGTCTCGATAACTATGGCTACACCTTC,CASSEVVHGLDNYGYTF
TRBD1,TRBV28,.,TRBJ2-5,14,TGTGCCAGCAGTTTCCCCAGGGGGAGAGAGACCCAGTACTTC,CASSFPRGRETQYF
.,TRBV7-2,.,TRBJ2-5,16,TGTGCCAGCAGCTTAAGCTCGACAGCATCAGAAGAGACCCAGTACTTC,CASSLSSTASEETQYF
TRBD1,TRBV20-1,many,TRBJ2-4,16,TGCAGTGCTTTGGACAGGCCCCCCCTGGGAGTTGACATTCAGTACTTC,CSALDRPPLGVDIQYF
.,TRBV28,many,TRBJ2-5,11,TGTGCCAGCAGTTTCCCGGGGGTCCAGTACTTC,CASSFPGVQYF
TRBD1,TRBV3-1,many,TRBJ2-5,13,TGTGCCAGCAGAGGGGACAGGGCGGAGACCCAGTACTTC,CASRGDRAETQYF
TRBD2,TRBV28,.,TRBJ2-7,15,TGTGCCAGCAGATCCCGAGGCGGGAGGGGCTACGAGCAGTACTTC,CASRSRGGRGYEQYF
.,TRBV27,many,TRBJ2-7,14,TGTGCCAGCAGTTTTTACGACAGTTCCACTGAGCAGTACTTC,CASSFYDSSTEQYF
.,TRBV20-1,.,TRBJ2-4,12,TGCAGTGCTAGAGGCGGGCGGGACATTCAGTACTTC,CSARGGRDIQYF
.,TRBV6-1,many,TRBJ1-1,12,TGTGCCAGCACTCAGATGATGGGGAAAGCTTTCTTT,CASTQMMGKAFF
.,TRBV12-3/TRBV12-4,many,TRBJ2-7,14,TGTGCCAGCAGCGTGGGGACGGTAGCCTACGAGCAGTACTTC,CASSVGTVAYEQYF
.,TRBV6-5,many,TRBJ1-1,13,TGTGCCTGCATCCGTGTTTTGAACACTGAAGCTTTCTTT,CACIRVLNTEAFF
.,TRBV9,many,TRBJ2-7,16,TGTGCCAGCAGCGTAGATGACGGGGCGAGCTCCTACGAGCAGTACTTC,CASSVDDGASSYEQYF
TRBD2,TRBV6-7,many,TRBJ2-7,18,TGTGCCAGCAGTTACTCAAGGACTAGCGGGAGTGGGGCCTACGAGCAGTACTTC,CASSYSRTSGSGAYEQYF
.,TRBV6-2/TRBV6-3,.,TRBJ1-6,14,TGTGCCAGCAGTTTACTGGGGGCAGAATCACCCCTCCTCTTT,CASSLLGAESPLLF
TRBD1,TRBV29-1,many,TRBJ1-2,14,TGCAGCGCTTGGGACAGGGGACTTGGCTATGGCTACACCTTC,CSAWDRGLGYGYTF
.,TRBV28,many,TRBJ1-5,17,TGTGCCAGCAGTTTATGGCGTGGTGACAGTAGCAATCAGCCCCAGCATTTT,CASSLWRGDSSNQPQHF
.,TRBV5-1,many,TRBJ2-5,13,TGCGCCAGCAGCTTGGACCCAGGGGAGACCCAGTACTTC,CASSLDPGETQYF
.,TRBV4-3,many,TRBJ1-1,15,TGCGCCAGCAGCAAAGTCCATCGGGGTTACACTGAAGCTTTCTTT,CASSKVHRGYTEAFF
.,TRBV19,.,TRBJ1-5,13,TGTGCCAGTAGCATGACAGGCAATCAGCCCCAGCCTTTT,CASSMTGNQPQPF
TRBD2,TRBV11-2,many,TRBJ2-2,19,TGTGCCAGCAGCTTAGTGGTAGCGGGAATTTTATCACGCCCCGGGGAGCTGTTTTTT,CASSLVVAGILSRPGELFF
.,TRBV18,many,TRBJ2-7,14,TGTGCCAGCTCACAGACACAGAGCTCCTACGAGCAGTACTTC,CASSQTQSSYEQYF
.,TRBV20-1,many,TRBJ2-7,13,TGCAGTGCTCCCAAGGCTGTGGGGTACGAGCAGTACTTC,CSAPKAVGYEQYF
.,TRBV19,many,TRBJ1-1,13,TGTGCCAGTAGAACGGGCTATTCTGTTGAAGCTTTCTTT,CASRTGYSVEAFF
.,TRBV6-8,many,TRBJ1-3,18,TGTGCCAGCAGTACACAGGGCAACCCTACACACTCTGGAAACACCATATATTTT,CASSTQGNPTHSGNTIYF
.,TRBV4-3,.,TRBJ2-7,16,TGCGCCAGCAGCCAAGATTGGGGGAGTATCGGCTACGAGCAGTACTTC,CASSQDWGSIGYEQYF
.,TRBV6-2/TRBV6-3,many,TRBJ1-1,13,TGTGCCAGCAGACCCCGACAGAACACTGAAGCTTTCTTT,CASRPRQNTEAFF
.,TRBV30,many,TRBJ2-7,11,TGTGCCTGGAGCAACTCCTACAAGCAGTACTTC,CAWSNSYKQYF
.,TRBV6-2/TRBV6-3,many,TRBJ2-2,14,TGTGCCAGCATCAGACATCCGAACACCGGGGAGCTGTTTTTT,CASIRHPNTGELFF
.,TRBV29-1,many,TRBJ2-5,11,TGCAGCGTTGAAGATCTGGGGTTACGGTACTTC,CSVEDLGLRYF
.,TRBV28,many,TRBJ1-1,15,TGTGCCAGCAGTTTAACCCTGGGTGTGAACACTGAAGCTTTCTTT,CASSLTLGVNTEAFF
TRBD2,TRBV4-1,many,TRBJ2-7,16,TGCGCCAGCAGCCAGACCCTAGCGGGAGGGTCCTACGAGCAGTACTTC,CASSQTLAGGSYEQYF